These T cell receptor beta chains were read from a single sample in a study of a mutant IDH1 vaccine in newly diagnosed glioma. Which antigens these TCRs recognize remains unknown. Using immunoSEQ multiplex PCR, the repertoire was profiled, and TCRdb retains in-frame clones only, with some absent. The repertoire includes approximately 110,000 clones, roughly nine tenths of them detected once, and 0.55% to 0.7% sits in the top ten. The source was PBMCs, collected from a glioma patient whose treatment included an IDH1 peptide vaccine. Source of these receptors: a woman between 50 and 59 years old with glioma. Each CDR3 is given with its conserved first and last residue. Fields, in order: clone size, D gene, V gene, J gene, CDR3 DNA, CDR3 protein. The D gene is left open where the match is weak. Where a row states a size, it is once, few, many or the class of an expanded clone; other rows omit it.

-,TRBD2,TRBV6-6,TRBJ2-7,TGTGCCAGCAGCCCAGGGACTAGCCACGAGCAGTACTTC,CASSPGTSHEQYF
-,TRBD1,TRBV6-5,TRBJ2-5,TGTGCCAGCAGACCGACAGGGGGGCTAGAGACCCAGTACTTC,CASRPTGGLETQYF
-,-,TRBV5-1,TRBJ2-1,TGCGCCAGCGGCGGTGGGGGGTATGAGCAGTTCTTC,CASGGGGYEQFF
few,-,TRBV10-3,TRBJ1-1,TGTGCCATCGGCGGTGGGGGTACTGAAGCTTTCTTT,CAIGGGGTEAFF
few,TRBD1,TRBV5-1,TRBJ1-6,TGCGCCAGCAGCTTGACAGGGGAAAATTCACCCCTCCACTTT,CASSLTGENSPLHF
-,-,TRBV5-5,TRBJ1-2,TGTGCCAGCAGCTTGTTTGGTCGGGAGTATGGCTACACCTTC,CASSLFGREYGYTF
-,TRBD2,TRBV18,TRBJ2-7,TGTGCCAGCTCACCAGGGTCGGGGGCGGCTAGCGGGAGGGCTATTAGCTCCTACGAGCAGTACTTC,CASSPGSGAASGRAISSYEQYF
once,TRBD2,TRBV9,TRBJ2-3,TGTGCCAGCAGCGTAGCTCTAGCGGGAGGGTTAGATACGCAGTATTTT,CASSVALAGGLDTQYF
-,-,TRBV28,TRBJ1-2,TGTGCCAGCAGTTTGGGGGGTTATGGCTACACCTTC,CASSLGGYGYTF
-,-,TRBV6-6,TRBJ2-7,TGTGCCAGCAGTTCCGGGACCCTCGCCTCCGAGCAGTACTTC,CASSSGTLASEQYF
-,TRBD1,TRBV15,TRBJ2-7,TGTGCCACCAGCGCGGGGCCCGGGACAGGGGGAATGCGGCCCGCCTACGAGCAGTACTTC,CATSAGPGTGGMRPAYEQYF
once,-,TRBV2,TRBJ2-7,TGTGCCAGCAGTTCTACTAGCACGAGCTCCTACGAGCAGTACTTC,CASSSTSTSSYEQYF
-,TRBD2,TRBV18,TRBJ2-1,TGTGCCAGCTCCCTCCGAGGGGTAGCGGGAGGTTACTACAATGAGCAGTTCTTC,CASSLRGVAGGYYNEQFF
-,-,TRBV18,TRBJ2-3,TGTGCCAGCTCATTACGAGTTGCAGATACGCAGTATTTT,CASSLRVADTQYF
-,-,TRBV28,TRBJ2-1,TGTGCCAGCAGACGGGACCTTCACAATGAGCAGTTCTTC,CASRRDLHNEQFF
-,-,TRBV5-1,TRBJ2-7,TGCGCCAGCAGCCTACAGGCTCCAGGACCCCACGAGCAGTACTTC,CASSLQAPGPHEQYF
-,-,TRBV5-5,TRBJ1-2,TGTGCCAGCAGCTTGGGAACAGGAGGCTATGGCTACACCTTC,CASSLGTGGYGYTF
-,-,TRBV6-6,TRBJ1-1,TGTGCCAGCAGGTATCCAGGAGACGTCAACACTGAAGCTTTCTTT,CASRYPGDVNTEAFF
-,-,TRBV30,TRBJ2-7,TGTGCCTGGAGTGTCTCCTATGGGTACGAGCAGTACTTC,CAWSVSYGYEQYF
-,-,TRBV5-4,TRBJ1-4,TGTGCCAGCAGCTTGGATTTGGGGGACGAAAAACTGTTTTTT,CASSLDLGDEKLFF
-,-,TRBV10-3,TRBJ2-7,TGTGCCATCAGTGAAATAGGAAGGGGCACGAAGCCAACCTTC,CAISEIGRGTKPTF
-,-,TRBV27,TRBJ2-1,TGTGCCAGCATCAATCGGGGGGCCCCCTACAATGAGCAGTTCTTC,CASINRGAPYNEQFF
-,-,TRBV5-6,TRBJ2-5,TGTGCCAGCACTTTACAGGGTTGGGAGACCCAGTACTTC,CASTLQGWETQYF
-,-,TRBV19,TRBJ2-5,TGTGCCAGTAGTATAACGAGGCAGGAGACCCAGTACTTC,CASSITRQETQYF
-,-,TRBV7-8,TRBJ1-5,TGTGCCAGCAGCTTAGCCGGCAAAGCCAATCAGCCCCAGCATTTT,CASSLAGKANQPQHF
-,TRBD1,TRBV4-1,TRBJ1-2,TGCGCCAGCAGCCAAGGAAGGAGGACAGGGTCGGTCTATGGCTACACCTTC,CASSQGRRTGSVYGYTF
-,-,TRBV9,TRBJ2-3,TGTGCCAGCAGCGCCCTGTACCACACAGATACGCAGTATTTT,CASSALYHTDTQYF
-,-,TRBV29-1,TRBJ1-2,TGCAGCGTTCCGACCCGGCTCGGGAACACCTTC,CSVPTRLGNTF
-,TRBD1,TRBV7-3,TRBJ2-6,TGTGCCAGCAGCCGGACCTGGACAGGGGGCGCTTCTGGGGCCAACGTCCTGACTTTC,CASSRTWTGGASGANVLTF
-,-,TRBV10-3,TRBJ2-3,TGTGCCATCAGTGATCGGGTGGAGGGTTTAGGTACGCAGTATTTT,CAISDRVEGLGTQYF
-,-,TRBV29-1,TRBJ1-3,TGCAGCGTTGAAGATCGGCGAAACACCATATATTTT,CSVEDRRNTIYF
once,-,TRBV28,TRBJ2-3,TGTGCCAGCAGCTCCGGGACCTGGGGTACGCAGTATTTT,CASSSGTWGTQYF
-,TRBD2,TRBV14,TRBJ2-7,TGTGCCAGCAGCCAAGGTGCGGGAGGGCCCTACGAGCAGTACTTC,CASSQGAGGPYEQYF
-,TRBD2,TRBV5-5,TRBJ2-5,TGTGCCAGCAGCCCGGGACTAGCGGGAGAGGGAGGAGAGACCCAGTACTTC,CASSPGLAGEGGETQYF
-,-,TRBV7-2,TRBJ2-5,TGTGCCAGCAGCTTAGAAGCAGCGGTGGGGGCCCAGTACTTC,CASSLEAAVGAQYF
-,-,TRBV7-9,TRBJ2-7,TGTGCCAGCAGCGGAACACCGGCGGACTACGAGCAGTACTTC,CASSGTPADYEQYF
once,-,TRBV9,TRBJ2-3,TGTGCCAGCAGCGTAGTTGGGAGCACAGATACGCAGTATTTT,CASSVVGSTDTQYF
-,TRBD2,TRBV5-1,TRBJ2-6,TGCGCCAGCAGCTTGGGGGGGACTAGCTCTGGGGCCAACGTCCTGACTTTC,CASSLGGTSSGANVLTF
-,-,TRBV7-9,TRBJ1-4,TGTGCCAGCAGCGCCGTCACCGGGCCAGTTAATGAAAAACTGTTTTTT,CASSAVTGPVNEKLFF
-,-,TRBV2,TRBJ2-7,TGTGCCAGCTTTACAGGGACCTACGAGCAGTACTTC,CASFTGTYEQYF
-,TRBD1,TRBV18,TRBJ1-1,TGTGCCAGCTCACCACCGGGACAGGGGGCGGGGAACACTGAAGCTTTCTTT,CASSPPGQGAGNTEAFF
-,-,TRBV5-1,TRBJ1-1,TGCGCCAGCAGCTTAGGGCGGGCACCCAGGAACACTGAAGCTTTCTTT,CASSLGRAPRNTEAFF
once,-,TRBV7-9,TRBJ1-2,TGTGCCAGCAGCCGGACCCAGGATCGTAATGGCTACACCTTC,CASSRTQDRNGYTF
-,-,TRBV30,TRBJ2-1,TGTGCCTGGAGTGCGGGGGGCCATGAGCAGTTCTTC,CAWSAGGHEQFF
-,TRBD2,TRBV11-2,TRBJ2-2,TGTGCCAGCAGCTTAGGAAAGCTCGGACTAGTAGTCGGGGAGCTGTTTTTT,CASSLGKLGLVVGELFF
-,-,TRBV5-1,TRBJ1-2,TGCGCCAGCAGGTTAACAGGGAGAGTGAATGGCTACACCTTC,CASRLTGRVNGYTF
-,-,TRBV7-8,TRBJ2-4,TGTGCCAGCAGCTTAGAACAGGGAGGGCACATTCAGTACTTC,CASSLEQGGHIQYF